The 13 T cell receptor beta chains reported below all come from one sample, sequenced in a study of CD8+CD57+ T cells in acquired aplastic anemia. By flow cytometry, patients selected for sequencing had shown an expansion of CD8+CD57+ cells. Researchers used genomic DNA as the template to profile TCR beta VDJ and CDR3. TCRdb reprocessed the reads with MiXCR, giving one entry per CDR3 protein. The data hold 450,000 to 550,000 distinct CDR3 sequences, with around 30% observed a single time. The sequenced sample was sorted CD4+, CD8+, or CD8+CD57+ T cells (not recorded which) from PBMCs. These receptor sequences come from a human donor with aplastic anemia.

Regarding this clonotype: Being one base from a much bigger clone, this may be a read error. This chain joins TRBV25-1 and TRBJ2-5; D gene uncertain. Germline CDR1 MGHDK, CDR2 SYGVNS. V was pared by 4 bases and J by 7 bases, with 13 bases between. This CDR3 has 13 amino acids. As DNA, the CDR3 is TGTGCCAGCAGTGCGACAAGGTCGGCGACCCAGTACTTC. This codes for CASSATRSATQYF.

In this sample, this clonotype turned up many times. V usage is TRBV7-2 and J usage is TRBJ1-2; 7 bases are shared with TRBD1. The CDR3 runs 14 residues. Germline V CDR1 and CDR2: SGHTA, FQGNSA. Trimming removed 6 bases from V and 0 bases from J; junction bases left unmatched: 4. This CDR3 is CASRRDSSNYGYTF. The DNA of the CDR3 is TGTGCCAGCAGACGGGACAGCTCTAACTATGGCTACACCTTC. The full variable domain, in which reference TRBV7-2 and TRBJ1-2 provide the parts outside the CDR3, is GAGVSQSPSNKVTEKGKDVELRCDPISGHTALYWYRQSLGQGLEFLIYFQGNSAPDKSGLPSDRFSAERTGGSVSTLTIQRTQQEDSAVYLCASRRDSSNYGYTFGSGTRLTVV.

There are a few counts of this clonotype. This chain joins TRBV4-2 and TRBJ1-1; TRBD1 matches 9 bases. The CDR3 has 13 amino acids. With V trimmed by 1 base and J by 12 bases, 6 bases remained unmatched. Germline CDR1 and CDR2: LGHNA and YNFKEQ. The CDR3 bases are TGTGCCAGCAGCCAAGGGAGGGACAGGGCAACTTTCTTT. It translates to CASSQGRDRATFF.

This clonotype has just a few counts. This chain joins TRBV24-1 and TRBJ2-1; 7 nucleotides agree with TRBD2. Germline V gives CDR1 KGHDR, CDR2 SFDVKD. Trimming cost V 9 bases and J 4 bases; bases outside gene matches: 8. This CDR3 is built from 14 residues. CDR3 bases: TGTGCCACCCAAACCGCGGGGGTATACAATGAGCAGTTCTTC. The encoded protein is CATQTAGVYNEQFF.

The V gene is TRBV5-5, the J gene TRBJ1-2; D is possibly TRBD1 (5 bases). From germline, CDR1 is SGHKS and CDR2 YYEKEE (reference sequence). This CDR3 spans 16 amino acids. Deletions cut 1 base from V and 1 base from J, with 14 bases between. CDR3 loop: CASSLFASGGNYGYTF. The DNA of the CDR3 is TGTGCCAGCAGCTTGTTTGCATCGGGGGGTAACTATGGCTACACCTTC.

This clonotype was observed at least ten times. The chain joins TRBV7-8 to TRBJ2-1; D not resolved. Looked up from germline, CDR1 is SGHVS and CDR2 is FQNEAQ. The CDR3 has 13 amino acids. The CDR3 here is CASIEDSYNEQFF. CDR3 coding DNA: TGTGCTTCCATTGAGGATTCCTACAATGAGCAGTTCTTC.

This clonotype was observed many times. V is TRBV7-9 and J is TRBJ1-4, with D perhaps TRBD1 (6 bases). The CDR3 extends over 13 amino acids. Germline loops: CDR1 SEHNR, CDR2 FQNEAQ (reference sequence). Deletions cut 8 bases from V and 6 bases from J, with 13 bases between. CDR3 in amino acids: CASGPGVYEKLFF. Here the CDR3 DNA reads TGTGCCAGCGGCCCAGGGGTCTATGAAAAACTGTTTTTT.

This clonotype was detected many times. The gene calls are TRBV11-2 and TRBJ2-3; the D is unclear. CDR1 is SGHAT, CDR2 FQNNGV, per germline. The V gene lost 1 base and the J gene lost 0 bases, with 11 bases spanning the gap. The CDR3 extends over 16 amino acids. The CDR3 reads CASSLVADTSTDTQYF. Written as DNA, the CDR3 is TGTGCCAGCAGCTTAGTGGCAGATACAAGCACAGATACGCAGTATTTT.

The V call is TRBV2, the J call TRBJ2-5, with D perhaps TRBD2 (5 bases). Germline values: CDR1 SNHLY, CDR2 FYNNEI. Trimming pared 9 bases from V and 5 bases from J, leaving 22 bases between. The CDR3 extends over 15 amino acids. Written as DNA, the CDR3 is TGTGCCAGTAGTCCCGAGGATCGCGCGGGCGAGACCCAGTACTTC. This encodes CASSPEDRAGETQYF.

Comments on this clonotype: A much larger clonotype is one base distant, so this may be a read error. The chain couples TRBV9 to TRBJ1-6; D perhaps matches TRBD1 (5 bases). V was pared by 0 bases and J by 9 bases, with 13 bases between. CDR1 is SGDLS, CDR2 YYNGEE, per germline. The CDR3 is 15 amino acids. CDR3 coding DNA: TGTGCCAGCAGCGTAGGGCCAGGGTGGAGTTCACCCCTCCACTTT. This gives the protein CASSVGPGWSSPLHF.

This clonotype was recorded many times. The J gene is TRBJ1-4, the V gene TRBV6-4, with D tentatively TRBD1 (6 bases). Germline values: CDR1 MRHNA, CDR2 SNTAGT. With 2 bases removed from V and 7 bases from J, the gap between germline ends came to 11 bases. The CDR3 totals 14 residues. CDR3 in DNA: TGTGCCAGCAGTGACGGCACAGGGAGTGAAAAACTGTTTTTT. Its translation is CASSDGTGSEKLFF.

The DNA of the CDR3 is TGTGCCAGCAGCCTTAGACAGATAGCTAATGAAAAACTGTTTTTT. Its translation: CASSLRQIANEKLFF. The chain recombines TRBV3-1 with TRBJ1-4; tentatively, D is TRBD1 (5 bases). Per the germline V gene, CDR1 is LGHDT and CDR2 is YNNKEL (reference sequence). There are 15 residues in the CDR3. Trimming took off 4 bases at V and 3 bases at J, with 12 bases between the two ends. Based on the CDR3 plus reference TRBV3-1 and TRBJ1-4, the full variable domain is DTAVSQTPKYLVTQMGNDKSIKCEQNLGHDTMYWYKQDSKKFLKIMFSYNNKELIINETVPNRFSPKSPDKAHLNLHINSLELGDSAVYFCASSLRQIANEKLFFGSGTQLSVL.

The chain recombines TRBV7-2 with TRBJ1-6; the D gene is possibly TRBD1 (5 bases). Germline-derived CDR1 and CDR2 are SGHTA and FQGNSA. The CDR3 has 14 residues. V was cut by 11 bases and J by 10 bases, with 21 bases left in between. The CDR3 reads CAGGDSWGESPLHF. CDR3 coding DNA: TGTGCCGGGGGGGACTCCTGGGGAGAATCACCCCTCCACTTT.